Presented here are 17 T cell receptor beta chains from one specimen sequenced in a study of T cells in Graves' hyperthyroidism and ophthalmopathy. TCR beta CDR3 sequences were amplified from RNA transcripts. Carried out on the TCR CDR3, a first-round RT-PCR used the HTBI primer set. A single record per CDR3 protein comes from TCRdb applying MiXCR to the multiplex PCR reads. The sample has about 710,000 distinct CDR3 sequences, about a sixth seen once. What was sequenced was blood. These receptors were taken from a young man with Graves' hyperthyroidism.

Many counts were recorded for this clonotype. The genes are TRBV10-3 and TRBJ2-1, with 10 bases that match TRBD2. V lost 6 bases and J lost 7; bases outside the gene matches: 15. There are 17 residues in the CDR3. Per the germline V gene, CDR1 is ENHRY and CDR2 is SYGVKD. The CDR3 nucleotides read TGTGCCATCAGGCCCGTAATACTAGCGGGAAAAGGAAATGAGCAGTTCTTC. Translated, it gives CAIRPVILAGKGNEQFF.

This clonotype has at least ten counts. This chain uses TRBV10-3 with TRBJ1-1, with D tentatively TRBD1 (6 bases). CDR1 and CDR2 (germline): ENHRY, SYGVKD. V was clipped by 2 bases and J by 3 bases, with 16 bases between them. This CDR3 comprises 16 residues. The CDR3 reads CAISELEQGWYTEAFF. In nucleotides, the CDR3 is TGTGCCATCAGTGAGCTTGAACAGGGTTGGTACACTGAAGCTTTCTTT.

This clonotype was seen repeatedly, ten times or more. The genes are TRBV28 and TRBJ2-1; 10 bases line up with TRBD2. This CDR3 has 16 residues. V was pared by 11 bases and J by 4 bases, with 14 bases of the junction left unmatched. Germline CDR1 is MDHEN and CDR2 is SYDVKM. The CDR3 sequence: CASGTSASRGYNEQFF. The CDR3 bases are TGTGCCTCCGGGACTAGCGCATCCAGAGGGTACAATGAGCAGTTCTTC.

This CDR3 is CASSYQLTGFTEAFF. The CDR3 DNA follows: TGTGCCAGCAGTTACCAATTAACCGGGTTCACTGAAGCTTTCTTT. The chain links TRBV6-5 to TRBJ1-1; D unresolved. This CDR3 comprises 15 residues. Germline V lookup: CDR1 MNHEY, CDR2 SVGAGI. The ends were cut back, 2 bases at V and 4 bases at J, with 14 bases in the middle.

The chain combines TRBV7-3 with TRBJ2-5; 10 bases line up with TRBD2. V lost 6 bases to trimming and J lost 0 bases; unmatched junction nucleotides: 4. The CDR3 covers 15 residues. CDR1 and CDR2 from the germline V gene are SGHTA and FQGTGA. The CDR3, as DNA: TGTGCCAGCAGTCAACTAGCGGGACACCAAGAGACCCAGTACTTC. Translating gives CASSQLAGHQETQYF.

This clonotype was seen a few times. The chain combines TRBV12-3 or TRBV12-4 with TRBJ2-4; D unclear. V was clipped by 3 bases and J by 2 bases, with 14 bases between them. The CDR3 contains 16 residues. In DNA form, the CDR3 reads TGTGCCAGCAGTTTCGGAGCAGTCCTATCCAAAAACATTCAGTACTTC. Amino acids: CASSFGAVLSKNIQYF.

CDR3 coding DNA: TGTGCCAGTAGTATCCTCCCGGGACAGGGGGACTACGAGCAGTACTTC. Its translation is CASSILPGQGDYEQYF. The rearrangement links TRBV19 to TRBJ2-7; 11 nucleotides agree with TRBD1. This CDR3 has 16 residues. CDR1 and CDR2 from the germline V gene are LNHDA and SQIVND (reference sequence). Losses at the gene ends were 3 bases for V and 3 bases for J; bases not matched to a gene: 7. Full variable domain (rest looked up from reference TRBV19 and TRBJ2-7): DGGITQSPKYLFRKEGQNVTLSCEQNLNHDAMYWYRQDPGQGLRLIYYSQIVNDFQKGDIAEGYSVSREKKESFPLTVTSAQKNPTAFYLCASSILPGQGDYEQYFGPGTRLTVT.

The count of this clonotype is one. V gene TRBV6-2 or TRBV6-3 combines with J gene TRBJ2-3; D unresolved. This CDR3 is built from 15 residues. Germline CDR1 reads MNHEY; CDR2 reads SVGEGT. Deletions cut 6 bases from V and 6 bases from J, with 19 bases between. The CDR3 DNA reads TGTGCCAGCAGCGACGACCCGACCTCAATGGATACGCAGTATTTT. Translating it yields CASSDDPTSMDTQYF.

This clonotype was seen repeatedly, ten times or more. This chain links TRBV28 with TRBJ1-1; D gene uncertain. Germline CDR1 reads MDHEN; CDR2 reads SYDVKM. This CDR3 spans 13 amino acids. V was cut by 6 bases and J by 10 bases, with 18 bases left in between. CDR3 sequence: CASSPFSPARAFF. CDR3 nucleotide sequence: TGTGCCAGCAGCCCCTTTTCGCCGGCAAGAGCTTTCTTT.

This clonotype was detected a few times. The J gene is TRBJ2-7, the V gene TRBV7-9, with D perhaps TRBD2 (6 bases). The CDR3 totals 16 residues. V was pared by 5 bases and J by 6 bases, with 23 bases between. The germline CDR1 and CDR2 sequences are SEHNR and FQNEAQ (reference sequence). The CDR3 sequence: CASSPLDSAGISEQYF. CDR3 nucleotides: TGTGCCAGCAGCCCACTCGACTCGGCGGGGATATCCGAGCAGTACTTC.

In its sample, this clonotype was seen a few times. The chain couples TRBV29-1 to TRBJ2-7, with TRBD2 as a possible D gene (6 bases). The CDR3 contains 11 residues. Trimming shortened V by 7 bases and J by 4 bases, and 11 bases separated the two germline ends. The germline gives CDR1 SQVTM, CDR2 ANQGSEA. The CDR3 nucleotides read TGCAGCGGCGGGGACTTATACGAGCAGTACTTC. Encoded protein: CSGGDLYEQYF.

This clonotype was recorded at least ten times. V gene TRBV12-3 or TRBV12-4 combines with J gene TRBJ2-5; no firm D call. V was pared by 2 bases and J by 5 bases, with 9 bases between. CDR3 length: 13 residues. The CDR3 is CASSLWEQETQYF. CDR3 in DNA: TGTGCCAGCAGTTTATGGGAACAGGAGACCCAGTACTTC.

This clonotype has at least ten counts. The chain combines TRBV28 with TRBJ1-2, with 7 bases aligning to TRBD1. Losses at the gene ends were 5 bases for V and 4 bases for J; bases not matched to a gene: 7. This CDR3 spans 14 amino acids. Germline CDR1 MDHEN, CDR2 SYDVKM. The CDR3 spells CASSLTGEGYGYTF. The CDR3 DNA follows: TGTGCCAGCAGTCTCACAGGGGAAGGCTATGGCTACACCTTC.

This clonotype has just a few counts. The J gene is TRBJ1-6, the V gene TRBV10-1; TRBD1 is a possible D gene (5 bases). CDR3 length: 15 residues. The V gene's germline CDR1 is WNHNN and CDR2 SYGVQD (reference sequence). V shed 1 base and J shed 7 bases, with 11 bases lying between them. CDR3 residues: CASSEFEGLNSPLHF. Written as DNA, the CDR3 is TGCGCCAGCAGTGAGTTCGAGGGGCTCAATTCACCCCTCCACTTT.

This clonotype was recorded many times. The rearrangement links TRBV7-6 to TRBJ2-7; D perhaps matches TRBD2 (5 bases). The CDR3 totals 14 residues. From germline, CDR1 is SGHVS and CDR2 FNYEAQ. The V gene lost 4 bases and the J gene lost 1 base, with 11 bases spanning the gap. CDR3 nucleotide sequence: TGTGCCAGCAGCTCCCCCGAGGGTTCCTACGAGCAGTACTTC. Its protein is CASSSPEGSYEQYF.

This clonotype was seen at least ten times. This chain uses TRBV28 with TRBJ1-5; D is ambiguous. In germline, CDR1 is MDHEN, CDR2 SYDVKM. The V and J ends lost 2 bases and 5 bases respectively, with 10 bases between them. The CDR3 spans 14 residues. The DNA for the CDR3 is TGTGCCAGCAGTTTAGCGGGAGAATATCAGCCCCAGCATTTT. It specifies CASSLAGEYQPQHF.

There are a few counts of this clonotype. The rearrangement uses TRBV6-2 or TRBV6-3 and TRBJ2-7, with D possibly TRBD2 on 5 matching bases. This CDR3 comprises 13 residues. Germline values: CDR1 MNHEY, CDR2 SVGEGT. Trimming pared 4 bases from V and 6 bases from J, leaving 13 bases between. This CDR3 reads CASSFEGRGEQYF. Written as DNA, the CDR3 is TGTGCCAGCAGTTTCGAGGGCCGGGGCGAGCAGTACTTC.